This TCR beta chain was observed in a study of blood T cell repertoires in COVID-19. Whole-study context: From the United States, Italy and Spain came samples of acute and convalescent COVID-19. In each case, the material was cDNA or gDNA derived from T cells, B-cell-depleted T cells, or PBMCs.

As handled by the study authors: It was from reference gene primer amplification that nucleated cell counts were estimated. The repertoire was sequenced with immunoSEQ multiplex PCR; TCRdb's copy has only in-frame clones and lacks some. V and J calls and clone size follow that table, whereas D and trimming were derived from the DNA. The sample lists hundreds of thousands of clones; 90% were seen once. Germline V gene sequence: CDR1 GTSNPN, CDR2 SVGIG (reference sequence). Unmatched junction bases numbered 4, after V lost 3 bases and J lost 2 bases. This CDR3 is built from 15 residues. Sequencing was done on a sample of PBMCs or T cells enriched from blood (not recorded which). This receptor was identified in a woman under 30 with acute COVID-19. This chain connects TRBV30 to TRBJ1-6; the match to TRBD1 covers 7 bases. CDR3 loop: CAWSHGTAYNSPLHF. For the CDR3, the DNA is TGTGCCTGGAGCCACGGGACAGCCTATAATTCACCCCTCCACTTT.